A selection of T cell receptor beta chains follows, all from one sample in a study of CD8 T cells in ankylosing spondylitis. MiXCR, applied by TCRdb to the 5' RACE reads, yields one record per CDR3 protein. The table includes hundreds of thousands of distinct CDR3 sequences, approximately 20% detected once. Sample: blood, either unsorted or a sorted T cell fraction (not recorded which). These receptors came from a male donor with ankylosing spondylitis. CDR3s include the opening cysteine and the closing phenylalanine or tryptophan. Each record gives: D gene, J gene, clone size, V gene, CDR3 protein, CDR3 DNA. A D gene is named only where the DNA matches it firmly. Clone size appears in some rows only: once, few, many, or a class for an expanded clone.

. | TRBJ1-4 | few | TRBV2 | CASSVPGPGGEKLFF | TGTGCCAGCAGTGTACCGGGACCCGGGGGTGAAAAACTGTTTTTT
. | TRBJ2-2 | few | TRBV4-3 | CASSQDLGRASGELFF | TGCGCCAGCAGCCAAGATCTGGGCCGTGCGTCCGGGGAGCTGTTTTTT
. | TRBJ2-2 | few | TRBV29-1 | CSVGADTGELFF | TGCAGCGTTGGGGCAGACACCGGGGAGCTGTTTTTT
TRBD2 | TRBJ2-5 | . | TRBV4-3 | CASSNSLSSGETQYF | TGCGCCAGCAGCAATTCGCTCAGTAGCGGGGAGACCCAGTACTTC
. | TRBJ1-2 | . | TRBV7-2 | CASSLGPKMDYGYTF | TGTGCCAGCAGCCTTGGACCGAAAATGGACTATGGCTACACCTTC
. | TRBJ1-1 | . | TRBV27 | CASSLEGLNTEAFF | TGTGCCAGCAGTTTGGAAGGGTTGAACACTGAAGCTTTCTTT
. | TRBJ1-1 | . | TRBV11-2 | CASSFFPGHTTMNTEAFF | TGTGCCAGCAGCTTTTTCCCGGGACACACCACGATGAACACTGAAGCTTTCTTT
. | TRBJ2-5 | few | TRBV3-1 | CASSQVGLMETQYF | TGTGCCAGCAGCCAAGTTGGACTTATGGAGACCCAGTACTTC
TRBD1 | TRBJ2-7 | many | TRBV12-3/TRBV12-4 | CASSRDSSYEQYF | TGTGCCAGCAGCAGGGACAGTTCCTACGAGCAGTACTTC
. | TRBJ1-4 | . | TRBV25-1 | CASSEWSRGVNEKLFF | TGTGCCAGCAGTGAATGGAGTCGAGGGGTCAATGAAAAACTGTTTTTT